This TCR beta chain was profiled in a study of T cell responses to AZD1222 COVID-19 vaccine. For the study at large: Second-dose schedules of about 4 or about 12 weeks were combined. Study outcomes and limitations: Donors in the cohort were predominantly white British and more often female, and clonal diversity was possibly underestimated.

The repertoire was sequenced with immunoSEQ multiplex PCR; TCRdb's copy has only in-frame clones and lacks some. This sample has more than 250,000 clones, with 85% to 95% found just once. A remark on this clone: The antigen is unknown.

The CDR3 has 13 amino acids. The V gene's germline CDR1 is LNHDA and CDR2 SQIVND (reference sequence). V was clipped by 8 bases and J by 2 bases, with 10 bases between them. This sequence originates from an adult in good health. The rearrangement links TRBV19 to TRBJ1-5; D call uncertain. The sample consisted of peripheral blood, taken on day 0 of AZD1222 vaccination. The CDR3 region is CASSGMRNQPQHF. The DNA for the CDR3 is TGTGCCAGTTCCGGGATGCGCAATCAGCCCCAGCATTTT.